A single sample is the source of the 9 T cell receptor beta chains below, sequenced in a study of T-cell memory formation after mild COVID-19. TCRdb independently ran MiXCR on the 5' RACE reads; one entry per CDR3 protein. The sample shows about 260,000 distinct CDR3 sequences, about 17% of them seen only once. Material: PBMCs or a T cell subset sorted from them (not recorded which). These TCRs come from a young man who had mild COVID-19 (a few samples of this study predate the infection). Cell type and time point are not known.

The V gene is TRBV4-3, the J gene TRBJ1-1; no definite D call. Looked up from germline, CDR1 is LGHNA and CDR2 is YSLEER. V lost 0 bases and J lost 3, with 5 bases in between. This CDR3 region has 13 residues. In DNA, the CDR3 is TGCGCCAGCAGCCAAGAGTCGGACACTGAAGCTTTCTTT. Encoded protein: CASSQESDTEAFF.

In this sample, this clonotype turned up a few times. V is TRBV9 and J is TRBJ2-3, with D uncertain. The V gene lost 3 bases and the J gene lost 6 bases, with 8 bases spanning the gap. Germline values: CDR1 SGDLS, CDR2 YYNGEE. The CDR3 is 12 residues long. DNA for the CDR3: TGTGCCAGCAGCGGATTCAGGGATACGCAGTATTTT. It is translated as CASSGFRDTQYF.

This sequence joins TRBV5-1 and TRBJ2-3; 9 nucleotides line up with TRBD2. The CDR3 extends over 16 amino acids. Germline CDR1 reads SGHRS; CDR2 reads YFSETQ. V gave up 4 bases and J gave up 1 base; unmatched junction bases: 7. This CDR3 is CASSRLAVTGTDTQYF. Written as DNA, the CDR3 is TGCGCCAGCAGCCGACTAGCGGTTACTGGCACAGATACGCAGTATTTT.

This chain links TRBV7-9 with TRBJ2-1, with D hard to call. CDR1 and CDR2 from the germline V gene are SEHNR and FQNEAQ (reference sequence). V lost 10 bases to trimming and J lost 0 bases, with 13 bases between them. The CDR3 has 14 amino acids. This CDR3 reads CATEDGSSYNEQFF. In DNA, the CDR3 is TGTGCCACAGAAGACGGTAGCTCCTACAATGAGCAGTTCTTC.

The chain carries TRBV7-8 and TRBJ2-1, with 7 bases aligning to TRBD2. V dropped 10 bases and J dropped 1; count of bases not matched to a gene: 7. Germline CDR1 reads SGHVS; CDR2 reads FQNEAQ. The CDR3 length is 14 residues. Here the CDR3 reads CATLGGSSYNEQFF. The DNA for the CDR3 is TGTGCCACTTTGGGGGGGTCGTCCTACAATGAGCAGTTCTTC.

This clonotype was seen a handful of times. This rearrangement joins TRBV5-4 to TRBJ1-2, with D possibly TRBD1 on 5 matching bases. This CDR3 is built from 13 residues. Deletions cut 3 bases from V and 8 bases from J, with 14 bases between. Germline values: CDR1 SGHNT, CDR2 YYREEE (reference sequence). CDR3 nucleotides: TGTGCCAGCAGCTCGCAACAGGAGAGCGGCTACACCTTC. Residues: CASSSQQESGYTF.

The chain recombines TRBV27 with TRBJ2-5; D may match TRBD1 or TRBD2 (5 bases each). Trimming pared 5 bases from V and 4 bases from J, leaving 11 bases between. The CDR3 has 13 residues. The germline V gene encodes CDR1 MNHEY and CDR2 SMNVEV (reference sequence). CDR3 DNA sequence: TGTGCCAGCAGTCGCCGGGGCCGAGAGACCCAGTACTTC. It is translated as CASSRRGRETQYF.

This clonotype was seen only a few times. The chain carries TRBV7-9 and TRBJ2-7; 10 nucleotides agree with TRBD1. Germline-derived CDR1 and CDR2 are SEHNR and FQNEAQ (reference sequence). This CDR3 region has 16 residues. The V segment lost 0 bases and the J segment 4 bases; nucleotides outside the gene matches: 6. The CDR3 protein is CASSLAPDRGWYEQYF. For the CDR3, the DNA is TGTGCCAGCAGCTTAGCCCCGGACAGGGGGTGGTACGAGCAGTACTTC.

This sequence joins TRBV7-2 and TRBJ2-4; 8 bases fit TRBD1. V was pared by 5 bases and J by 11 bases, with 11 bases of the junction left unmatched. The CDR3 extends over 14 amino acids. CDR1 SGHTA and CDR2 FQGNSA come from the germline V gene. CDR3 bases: TGTGCCAGCAGCGGGCGGGTAGGACAGGGCCTTCAGTACTTC. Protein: CASSGRVGQGLQYF.